Below, 16 T cell receptor beta chains from the same sample are listed, as sequenced in a study of CD8 T cells in Susac syndrome. Reverse transcription of roughly 0.5 to 1 ug RNA was performed with random hexamers. A single record per CDR3 protein comes from TCRdb applying MiXCR to the immunoSEQ multiplex PCR reads. This sample carries 150,000 to 200,000 distinct CDR3 sequences, about 93% of them seen once, and the ten largest clones take more than 0.08%. What was sequenced was CD4+ T cells from PBMCs. These receptors were obtained from a human donor with Susac syndrome.

This clonotype occurred once. A junction boundary mismatches the germline segment, possibly from a read error. The V and J genes are TRBV25-1 and TRBJ1-4; D unclear. The CDR3 loop spans 12 amino acids. CDR1 is MGHDK, CDR2 SYGVNS, per germline. The CDR3 region has the DNA TGTGCCAGCAGTGCAACTAATAAAAAACTGTTTTTT. Protein: CASSATNKKLFF.

The chain recombines TRBV30 with TRBJ1-4; TRBD1 is a possible D gene (6 bases). V lost 2 bases to trimming and J lost 6 bases, with 10 bases between them. The CDR3 totals 13 residues. The germline V gene has CDR1 GTSNPN and CDR2 SVGIG (reference sequence). CDR3 protein: CAWSSGADEKLFF. CDR3 DNA sequence: TGTGCCTGGAGTTCAGGGGCCGATGAAAAACTGTTTTTT.

Only one count was recorded for this clonotype. The chain carries TRBV30 and TRBJ2-1; 7 bases align to TRBD1. With V trimmed by 1 base and J by 5 bases, 5 bases remained unmatched. The CDR3 has 14 amino acids. CDR1 and CDR2 from the germline V gene are GTSNPN and SVGIG (reference sequence). CDR3 loop: CAWSGDRANNEQFF. CDR3 bases: TGTGCCTGGAGTGGAGACAGGGCCAACAATGAGCAGTTCTTC.

The rearrangement joins TRBV5-1 to TRBJ2-1; TRBD1 is a possible D gene (6 bases). CDR1 and CDR2 from the germline V gene are SGHRS and YFSETQ. V was trimmed by 0 bases and J by 4 bases, leaving 11 bases between them. The CDR3 consists of 15 residues. The CDR3 nucleotides are TGCGCCAGCAGCTTGGTCGGGACACGATACAATGAGCAGTTCTTC. Protein product: CASSLVGTRYNEQFF.

This sequence joins TRBV7-9 and TRBJ1-1; D is unclear. With 5 bases removed from V and 5 bases from J, the gap between germline ends came to 12 bases. There are 13 residues in the CDR3. CDR1 is SEHNR, CDR2 FQNEAQ, per germline (reference sequence). CDR3 sequence: CASSARGRTEAFF. CDR3 DNA: TGTGCCAGCAGCGCCCGCGGACGGACTGAAGCTTTCTTT. Drawing the rest from reference TRBV7-9 and TRBJ1-1, the complete variable domain is DTGVSQNPRHKITKRGQNVTFRCDPISEHNRLYWYRQTLGQGPEFLTYFQNEAQLEKSRLLSDRFSAERPKGSFSTLEIQRTEQGDSAMYLCASSARGRTEAFFGQGTRLTVV.

V usage is TRBV20-1 and J usage is TRBJ2-5; 7 bases match TRBD1. The germline V gene encodes CDR1 DFQATT and CDR2 SNEGSKA (reference sequence). V lost 2 bases and J lost 0; bases outside the gene matches: 9. The CDR3 extends over 16 amino acids. CDR3 coding DNA: TGCAGTGCTAGAATAACCGACAGGGCCCACCAAGAGACCCAGTACTTC. This codes for CSARITDRAHQETQYF.

The chain recombines TRBV20-1 with TRBJ2-7; 10 bases agree with TRBD1. CDR3 length: 16 amino acids. Germline V lookup: CDR1 DFQATT, CDR2 SNEGSKA (reference sequence). The V gene end was trimmed by 3 bases and the J gene end by 2 bases; junction bases not matched to a gene: 10. The CDR3 reads CSASSIPGQGTYEQYF. Here the CDR3 DNA reads TGCAGTGCTAGCTCGATACCGGGACAGGGGACCTACGAGCAGTACTTC.

The gene calls are TRBV18 and TRBJ2-1, with a tentative D call TRBD2 (6 bases). V was clipped by 4 bases and J by 10 bases, with 17 bases between them. Per germline, CDR1 KGHSH and CDR2 LQKENI. The CDR3 has 14 amino acids. The chain's CDR3 is CASSLPRGSGEQFF. The CDR3 nucleotides are TGTGCCAGCTCACTTCCCCGGGGGAGTGGCGAGCAGTTCTTC. The full variable domain, with the rest looked up from reference TRBV18 and TRBJ2-1, is NAGVMQNPRHLVRRRGQEARLRCSPMKGHSHVYWYRQLPEEGLKFMVYLQKENIIDESGMPKERFSAEFPKEGPSILRIQQVVRGDSAAYFCASSLPRGSGEQFFGPGTRLTVL.

The chain employs TRBV29-1 and TRBJ2-1; TRBD2 aligns across 14 bases. Trimming cost V 5 bases and J 4 bases; bases outside gene matches: 7. This CDR3 spans 16 amino acids. CDR1 is SQVTM, CDR2 ANQGSEA, per germline. In DNA, the CDR3 is TGCAGCGTTTCCGGACTAGCGGGAGGATCGTACAATGAGCAGTTCTTC. Protein product: CSVSGLAGGSYNEQFF.

The V and J genes are TRBV9 and TRBJ2-2, with a weak D call TRBD1 (7 bases). This CDR3 has 16 amino acids. Germline V lookup: CDR1 SGDLS, CDR2 YYNGEE. Trimming took off 0 bases at V and 5 bases at J, with 14 bases between the two ends. As DNA, the CDR3 is TGTGCCAGCAGCGTAGCTGCGGGACAGATGACCGGGGAGCTGTTTTTT. Protein product: CASSVAAGQMTGELFF.

This sequence joins TRBV19 and TRBJ1-2; 8 bases fit TRBD1. Germline V gives CDR1 LNHDA, CDR2 SQIVND (reference sequence). There are 15 residues in the CDR3. V was clipped by 3 bases and J by 1 base; unmatched bases: 4. Written as DNA, the CDR3 is TGTGCCAGTAGTATCCGGACAGGGATTAACTATGGCTACACCTTC. It specifies CASSIRTGINYGYTF.

This chain joins TRBV3-1 and TRBJ1-5; perhaps TRBD1 as D (5 bases). Trimming stripped 0 bases from V and 4 bases from J, with 10 bases between. The CDR3 has 15 residues. CDR1 is LGHDT, CDR2 YNNKEL, per germline (reference sequence). CDR3 sequence reads: CASSQDLRQNQPQHF. The CDR3, as DNA: TGTGCCAGCAGCCAAGATCTGAGACAGAATCAGCCCCAGCATTTT.

The chain links TRBV6-6 to TRBJ2-1, with 10 bases that match TRBD2. The CDR3 loop spans 13 amino acids. The trim removed 10 bases at V and 2 bases at J, leaving 2 bases unmatched. Germline-derived CDR1 and CDR2 are MNHNY and SVGAGI (reference sequence). For the CDR3, the DNA is TGTGCCATCACTAGCGGGACCTACAATGAGCAGTTCTTC. Protein: CAITSGTYNEQFF.

The gene calls are TRBV20-1 and TRBJ2-1; tentatively, D is TRBD1 (6 bases). V was trimmed by 0 bases and J by 0 bases, leaving 12 bases between them. Looked up from germline, CDR1 is DFQATT and CDR2 is SNEGSKA (reference sequence). The CDR3 sequence is 16 residues long. This CDR3 is CSARDIRGSSYNEQFF. The CDR3 coding sequence is TGCAGTGCTAGAGATATTAGGGGGAGCTCCTACAATGAGCAGTTCTTC.

V gene TRBV3-1 combines with J gene TRBJ2-7; D is perhaps TRBD1 (6 bases). The germline V gene encodes CDR1 LGHDT and CDR2 YNNKEL (reference sequence). Trimming took off 1 base at V and 3 bases at J, with 13 bases between the two ends. The CDR3 runs 15 residues. CDR3 sequence reads: CASSQGRDTFYEQYF. As DNA, the CDR3 is TGTGCCAGCAGCCAAGGTAGGGACACATTCTACGAGCAGTACTTC.

This chain connects TRBV3-1 to TRBJ2-5; TRBD2 might be the D (6 bases). Germline V lookup: CDR1 LGHDT, CDR2 YNNKEL (reference sequence). V lost 1 base, J lost 5 bases, and 14 bases lay in between. CDR3 size: 15 residues. The CDR3 DNA reads as TGTGCCAGCAGCCAAGGGACGGGAGAGGGTGAGACCCAGTACTTC. Encoded protein: CASSQGTGEGETQYF.